The text below deals with one TCR beta chain. Germline assignment: CDR1 SQVTM and CDR2 ANQGSEA. The CDR3 extends over 11 amino acids. Trimming removed 6 bases at V and 5 bases at J, with 10 bases between. As to treatment: about 20 received Ad26.COV2.S at low or high dose, single or two shots; roughly five received placebo; per-sample allocation not given. Collection of the samples took place on day 63 after the first injection of vaccine or placebo. This adult donor, from Boston, was 18-55 years old. The assay was immunoSEQ multiplex PCR, and TCRdb's table has in-frame clones only and misses some. The table records some 270,000 clones, around 88% of them present only once. This entry comes from a study of Ad26.COV2.S vaccination and SARS-CoV-2 variants. Study-level background: Among those in the COV1001 Ad26.COV2.S trial arm was the donor.

The chain couples TRBV29-1 to TRBJ1-1, with D unclear. This receptor was taken from a person aged 18-60 years who received the Ad26.COV2.S COVID-19 vaccine or a placebo. Source: peripheral blood, taken in a trial of Ad26.COV2.S vaccine versus placebo. CDR3 loop: CSVADGTEAFF. Written as DNA, the CDR3 is TGCAGCGTCGCTGACGGAACTGAAGCTTTCTTT.